This TCR beta chain is from a study of CD8+ T cells in alopecia areata. Study-wide results and caveats: Compared with normal scalp, lesional scalp had higher clonality and more expanded CD8+ clones.

Treatment defined: oral pan-JAK inhibitor, 5-10 mg twice daily. On this clone: Antigen unknown.

Extracted RNA was reverse transcribed into cDNA, the sequencing template. Sequencing used immunoSEQ multiplex PCR; TCRdb keeps in-frame clones, though not all of them. The sample has approximately 210,000 clones; about three fifths are singletons. This clonotype was sampled from a human donor with alopecia areata. Source: CD4+ T cells sorted from blood, taken at week 4, from a patient treated with tofacitinib.

This CDR3 is CASSLGNRNTEAFF. The CDR3 coding sequence is TGTGCCAGCAGCTTGGGGAATAGGAACACTGAAGCTTTCTTT. This chain joins TRBV11-3 and TRBJ1-1; D remains unclear. Germline values: CDR1 SGHNT, CDR2 YENEEA. V dropped 3 bases and J dropped 1 base, with 9 bases sitting between them. This CDR3 is built from 14 residues.